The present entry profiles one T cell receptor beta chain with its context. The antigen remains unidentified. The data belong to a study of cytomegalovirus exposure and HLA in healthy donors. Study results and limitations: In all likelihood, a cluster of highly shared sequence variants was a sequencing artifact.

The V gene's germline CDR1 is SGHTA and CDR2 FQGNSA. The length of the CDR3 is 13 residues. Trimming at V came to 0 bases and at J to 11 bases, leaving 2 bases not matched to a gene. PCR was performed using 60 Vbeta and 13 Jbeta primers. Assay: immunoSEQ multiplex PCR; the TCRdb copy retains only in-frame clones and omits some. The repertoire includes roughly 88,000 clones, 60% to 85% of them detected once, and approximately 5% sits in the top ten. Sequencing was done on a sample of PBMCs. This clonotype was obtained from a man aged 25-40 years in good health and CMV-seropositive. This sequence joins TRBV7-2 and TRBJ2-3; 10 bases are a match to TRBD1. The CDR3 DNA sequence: TGTGCCAGCAGCTTAGCGGGACAGGGGAAGCAGTATTTT. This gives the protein CASSLAGQGKQYF.